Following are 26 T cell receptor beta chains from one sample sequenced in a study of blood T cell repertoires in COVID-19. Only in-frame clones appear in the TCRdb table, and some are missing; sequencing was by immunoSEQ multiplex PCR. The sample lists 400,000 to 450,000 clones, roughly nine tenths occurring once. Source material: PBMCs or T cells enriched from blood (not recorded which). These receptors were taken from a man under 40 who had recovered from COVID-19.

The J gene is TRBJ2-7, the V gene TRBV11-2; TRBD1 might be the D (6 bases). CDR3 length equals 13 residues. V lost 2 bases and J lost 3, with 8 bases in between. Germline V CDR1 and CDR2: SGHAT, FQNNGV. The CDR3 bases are TGTGCCAGCAGCTTAAGACAGGACTACGAGCAGTACTTC. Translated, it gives CASSLRQDYEQYF.

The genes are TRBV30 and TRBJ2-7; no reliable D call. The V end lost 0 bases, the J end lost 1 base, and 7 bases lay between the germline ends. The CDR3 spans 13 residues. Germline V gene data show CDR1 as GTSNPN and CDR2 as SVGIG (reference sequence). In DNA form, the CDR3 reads TGTGCCTGGAGTGTCGAGTTGTCCTACGAGCAGTACTTC. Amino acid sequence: CAWSVELSYEQYF.

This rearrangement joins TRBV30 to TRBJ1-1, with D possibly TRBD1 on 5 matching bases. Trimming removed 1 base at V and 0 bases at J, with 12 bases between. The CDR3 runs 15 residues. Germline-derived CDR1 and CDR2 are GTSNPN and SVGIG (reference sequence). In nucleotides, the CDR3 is TGTGCCTGGAGTGAAAGACAGATGATGAACACTGAAGCTTTCTTT. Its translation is CAWSERQMMNTEAFF.

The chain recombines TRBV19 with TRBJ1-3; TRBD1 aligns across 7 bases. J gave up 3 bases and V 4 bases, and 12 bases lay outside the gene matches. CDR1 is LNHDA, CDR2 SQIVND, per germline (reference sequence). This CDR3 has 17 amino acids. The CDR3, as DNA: TGTGCCAGTAGTAACCCAACCGGGACAGACTTTGGAAACACCATATATTTT. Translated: CASSNPTGTDFGNTIYF.

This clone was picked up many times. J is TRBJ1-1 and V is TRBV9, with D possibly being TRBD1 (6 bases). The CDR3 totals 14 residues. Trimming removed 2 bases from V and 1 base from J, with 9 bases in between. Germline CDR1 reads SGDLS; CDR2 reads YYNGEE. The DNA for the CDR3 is TGTGCCAGCAGCGTGCGAGGGGGGAACACTGAAGCTTTCTTT. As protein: CASSVRGGNTEAFF.

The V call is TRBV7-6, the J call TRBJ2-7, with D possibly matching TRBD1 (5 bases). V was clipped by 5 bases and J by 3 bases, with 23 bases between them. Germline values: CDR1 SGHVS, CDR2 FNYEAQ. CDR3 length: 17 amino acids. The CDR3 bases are TGTGCCAGCAGCGCTATAAGGGGCAAGGTGCTGGACTACGAGCAGTACTTC. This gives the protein CASSAIRGKVLDYEQYF.

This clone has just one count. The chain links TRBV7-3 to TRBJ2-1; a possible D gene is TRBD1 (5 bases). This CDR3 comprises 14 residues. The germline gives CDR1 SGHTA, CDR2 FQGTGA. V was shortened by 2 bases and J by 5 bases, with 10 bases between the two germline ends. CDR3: CASSLPGPDNEQFF. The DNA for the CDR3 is TGTGCCAGCAGCTTACCAGGGCCGGACAATGAGCAGTTCTTC.

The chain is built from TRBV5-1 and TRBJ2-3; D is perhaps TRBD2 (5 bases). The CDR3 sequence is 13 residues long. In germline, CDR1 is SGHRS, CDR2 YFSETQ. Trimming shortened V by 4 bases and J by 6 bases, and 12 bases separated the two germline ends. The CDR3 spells CASSLLPGDTQYF. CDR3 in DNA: TGCGCCAGCAGCCTCCTCCCGGGGGATACGCAGTATTTT.

CDR3 nucleotide sequence: TGTGCCAGCATAGAAAGGACAGGGGCTGGAAACACCATATATTTT. As protein: CASIERTGAGNTIYF. The V call is TRBV28, the J call TRBJ1-3; TRBD1 aligns across 9 bases. Trimming at V came to 7 bases and at J to 2 bases, leaving 6 bases not matched to a gene. CDR1 and CDR2 from the germline V gene are MDHEN and SYDVKM. The CDR3 contains 15 residues.

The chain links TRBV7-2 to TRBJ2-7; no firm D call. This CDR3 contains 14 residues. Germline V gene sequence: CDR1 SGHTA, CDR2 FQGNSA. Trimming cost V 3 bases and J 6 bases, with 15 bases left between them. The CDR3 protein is CASSFAFSQFEQYF. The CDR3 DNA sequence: TGTGCCAGCAGCTTCGCTTTTTCTCAGTTCGAGCAGTACTTC.

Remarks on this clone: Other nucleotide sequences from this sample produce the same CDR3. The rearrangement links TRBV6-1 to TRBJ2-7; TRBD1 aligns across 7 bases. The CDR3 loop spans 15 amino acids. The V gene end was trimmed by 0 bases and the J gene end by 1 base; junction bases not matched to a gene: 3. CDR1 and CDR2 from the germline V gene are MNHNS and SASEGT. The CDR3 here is CASSEAGGPSYEQYF. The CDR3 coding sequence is TGTGCCAGCAGTGAAGCAGGGGGCCCTTCCTACGAGCAGTACTTC.

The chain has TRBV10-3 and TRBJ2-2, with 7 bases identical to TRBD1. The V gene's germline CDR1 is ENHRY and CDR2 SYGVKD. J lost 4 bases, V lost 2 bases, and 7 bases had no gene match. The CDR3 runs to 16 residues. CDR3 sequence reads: CAISEPSQGFTGELFF. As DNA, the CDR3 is TGTGCCATCAGTGAGCCCTCACAGGGGTTCACCGGGGAGCTGTTTTTT.

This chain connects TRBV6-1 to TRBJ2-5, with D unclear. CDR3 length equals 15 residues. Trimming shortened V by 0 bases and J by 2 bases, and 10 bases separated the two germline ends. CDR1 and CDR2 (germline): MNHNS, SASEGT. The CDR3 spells CASSEAPWAQETQYF. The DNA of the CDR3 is TGTGCCAGCAGTGAAGCTCCTTGGGCGCAAGAGACCCAGTACTTC.

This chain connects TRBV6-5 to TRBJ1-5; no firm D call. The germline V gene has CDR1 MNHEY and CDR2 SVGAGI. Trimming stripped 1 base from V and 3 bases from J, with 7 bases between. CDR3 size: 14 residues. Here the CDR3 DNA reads TGTGCCAGCAGTTACTATGGGCCCAATCAGCCCCAGCATTTT. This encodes CASSYYGPNQPQHF.

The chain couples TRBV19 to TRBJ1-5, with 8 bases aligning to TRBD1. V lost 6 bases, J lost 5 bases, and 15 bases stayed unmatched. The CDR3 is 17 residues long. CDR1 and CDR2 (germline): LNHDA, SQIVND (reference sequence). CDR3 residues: CASSFRDRLNLYQPQHF. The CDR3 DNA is TGTGCCAGTAGCTTTCGGGACAGGTTAAATCTCTATCAGCCCCAGCATTTT.

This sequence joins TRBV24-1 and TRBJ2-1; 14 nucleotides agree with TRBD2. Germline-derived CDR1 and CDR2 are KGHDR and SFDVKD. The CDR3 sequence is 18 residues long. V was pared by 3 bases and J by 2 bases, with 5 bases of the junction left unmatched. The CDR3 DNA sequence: TGTGCCACCAGTGATCCAGGGACTAGCGGGAGTGCCTACAATGAGCAGTTCTTC. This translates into CATSDPGTSGSAYNEQFF.

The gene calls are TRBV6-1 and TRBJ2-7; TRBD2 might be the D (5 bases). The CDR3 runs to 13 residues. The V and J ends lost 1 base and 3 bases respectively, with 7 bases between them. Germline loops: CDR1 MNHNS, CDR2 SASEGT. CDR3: CASSEDRDYEQYF. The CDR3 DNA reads TGTGCCAGCAGTGAAGACCGGGACTACGAGCAGTACTTC.

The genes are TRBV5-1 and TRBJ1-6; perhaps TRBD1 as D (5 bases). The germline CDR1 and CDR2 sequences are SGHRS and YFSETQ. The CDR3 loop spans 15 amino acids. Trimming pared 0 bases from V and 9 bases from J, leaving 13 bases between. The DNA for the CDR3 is TGCGCCAGCAGCTTGGATACAGGTTCGGGTTCACCCCTCCACTTT. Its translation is CASSLDTGSGSPLHF.

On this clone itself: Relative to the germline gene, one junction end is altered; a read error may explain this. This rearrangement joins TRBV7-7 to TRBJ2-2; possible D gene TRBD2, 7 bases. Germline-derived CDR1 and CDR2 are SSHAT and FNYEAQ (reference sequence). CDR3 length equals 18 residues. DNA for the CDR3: TGTGCTAGCAGCCCCCGGGGAGGGGGGGGCCCGAACACCGGGGAGCTGTTTTTT. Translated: CASSPRGGGGPNTGELFF.

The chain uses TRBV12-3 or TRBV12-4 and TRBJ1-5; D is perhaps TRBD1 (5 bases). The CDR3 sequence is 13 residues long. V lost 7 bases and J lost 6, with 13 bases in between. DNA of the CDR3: TGTGCCAGCAACGACGGGGGAGGTCAGCCCCAGCATTTT. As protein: CASNDGGGQPQHF.

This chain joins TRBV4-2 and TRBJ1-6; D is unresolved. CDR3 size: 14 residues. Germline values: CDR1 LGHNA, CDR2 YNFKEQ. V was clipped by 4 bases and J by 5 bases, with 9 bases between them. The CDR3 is CASSRTGDNSPLHF. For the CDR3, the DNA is TGTGCCAGCAGCCGGACTGGCGATAATTCACCCCTCCACTTT.

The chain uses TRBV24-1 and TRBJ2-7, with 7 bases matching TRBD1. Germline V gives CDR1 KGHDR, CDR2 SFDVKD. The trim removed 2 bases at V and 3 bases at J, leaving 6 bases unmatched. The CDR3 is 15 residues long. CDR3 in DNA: TGTGCCACCAGTGATTCTCGGACAGGCTACTACGAGCAGTACTTC. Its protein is CATSDSRTGYYEQYF.

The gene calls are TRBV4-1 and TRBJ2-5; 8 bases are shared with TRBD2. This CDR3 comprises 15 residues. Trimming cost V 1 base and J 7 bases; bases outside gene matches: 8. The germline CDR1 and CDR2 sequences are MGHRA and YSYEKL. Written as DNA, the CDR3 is TGCGCCAGCAGCCAAGTCGCGACTAGCGCAAGGACCCAGTACTTC. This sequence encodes CASSQVATSARTQYF.

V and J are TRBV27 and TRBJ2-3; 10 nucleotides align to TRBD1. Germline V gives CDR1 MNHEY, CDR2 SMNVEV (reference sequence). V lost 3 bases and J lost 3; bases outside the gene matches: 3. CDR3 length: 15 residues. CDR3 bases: TGTGCCAGCAGTTTGCCGGGACAGGGGACAGATACGCAGTATTTT. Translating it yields CASSLPGQGTDTQYF.

In DNA form, the CDR3 reads TGCGCCAGCAGCCAAGTAGTGAGCGCAACCGGGACAGGGGAAGGCTACACCTTC. As protein: CASSQVVSATGTGEGYTF. The chain has TRBV4-1 and TRBJ1-2; TRBD1 agrees at 10 bases. Germline CDR1 reads MGHRA; CDR2 reads YSYEKL. The CDR3 runs 18 residues. With V trimmed by 1 base and J by 8 bases, 16 bases remained unmatched.

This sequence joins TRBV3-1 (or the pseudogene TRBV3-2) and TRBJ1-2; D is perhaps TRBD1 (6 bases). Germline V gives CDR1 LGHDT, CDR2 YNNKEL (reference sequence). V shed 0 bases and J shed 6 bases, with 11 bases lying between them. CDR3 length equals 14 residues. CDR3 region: CASSQEYREHGYTF. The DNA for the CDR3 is TGTGCCAGCAGCCAAGAATACAGGGAGCATGGCTACACCTTC.